The clone carrying this T cell receptor beta chain was counted at least ten times. Its cognate antigen is unknown. This sample is drawn from a study of regulatory T cells in long-lasting Graves disease. The CDR3 totals 14 residues. Trimming took 0 bases from V and 3 from J, leaving 9 bases between them. The germline V gene encodes CDR1 SGHVS and CDR2 FQNEAQ. Sample time point: persistent/refractory GD, antithyroid drugs over 5 years with positive TRAb. With RNA extracted from PBMCs as input, the TCR library was made. Study results and caveats: Less diverse TCR repertoires were seen in persistent Graves' patients than in newly diagnosed ones. Authors noted too few samples as a limitation. Patients with persistent disease showed a bias toward TRBV28, TRBJ1-2 and TRBJ2-5. Persistent patients had a count of shared public clonotypes (under 3,000) that exceeded that of new patients (about 870).

Building of the TCR beta libraries involved iRepertoire HTBI primers and Arm-PCR of CDR3 regions. TCRdb fed the multiplex PCR reads into MiXCR, producing one record per CDR3 protein. This sample has some 420,000 distinct CDR3 sequences, with about 22% found just once. The receptor's source is a female donor with Graves disease. Source: peripheral blood mononuclear cells (PBMCs), taken when the disease was refractory, from a patient treated with antithyroid drugs. The rearrangement uses TRBV7-8 and TRBJ2-7; D ambiguous. CDR3 coding DNA: TGTGCCAGCAGCTTAGCGTCCCGGTACTACGAGCAGTACTTC. Its protein is CASSLASRYYEQYF. Supplemented by reference TRBV7-8 and TRBJ2-7, the full variable domain reads GAGVSQSPRYKVAKRGQDVALRCDPISGHVSLFWYQQALGQGPEFLTYFQNEAQLDKSGLPSDRFFAERPEGSVSTLKIQRTQQEDSAVYLCASSLASRYYEQYFGPGTRLTVT.